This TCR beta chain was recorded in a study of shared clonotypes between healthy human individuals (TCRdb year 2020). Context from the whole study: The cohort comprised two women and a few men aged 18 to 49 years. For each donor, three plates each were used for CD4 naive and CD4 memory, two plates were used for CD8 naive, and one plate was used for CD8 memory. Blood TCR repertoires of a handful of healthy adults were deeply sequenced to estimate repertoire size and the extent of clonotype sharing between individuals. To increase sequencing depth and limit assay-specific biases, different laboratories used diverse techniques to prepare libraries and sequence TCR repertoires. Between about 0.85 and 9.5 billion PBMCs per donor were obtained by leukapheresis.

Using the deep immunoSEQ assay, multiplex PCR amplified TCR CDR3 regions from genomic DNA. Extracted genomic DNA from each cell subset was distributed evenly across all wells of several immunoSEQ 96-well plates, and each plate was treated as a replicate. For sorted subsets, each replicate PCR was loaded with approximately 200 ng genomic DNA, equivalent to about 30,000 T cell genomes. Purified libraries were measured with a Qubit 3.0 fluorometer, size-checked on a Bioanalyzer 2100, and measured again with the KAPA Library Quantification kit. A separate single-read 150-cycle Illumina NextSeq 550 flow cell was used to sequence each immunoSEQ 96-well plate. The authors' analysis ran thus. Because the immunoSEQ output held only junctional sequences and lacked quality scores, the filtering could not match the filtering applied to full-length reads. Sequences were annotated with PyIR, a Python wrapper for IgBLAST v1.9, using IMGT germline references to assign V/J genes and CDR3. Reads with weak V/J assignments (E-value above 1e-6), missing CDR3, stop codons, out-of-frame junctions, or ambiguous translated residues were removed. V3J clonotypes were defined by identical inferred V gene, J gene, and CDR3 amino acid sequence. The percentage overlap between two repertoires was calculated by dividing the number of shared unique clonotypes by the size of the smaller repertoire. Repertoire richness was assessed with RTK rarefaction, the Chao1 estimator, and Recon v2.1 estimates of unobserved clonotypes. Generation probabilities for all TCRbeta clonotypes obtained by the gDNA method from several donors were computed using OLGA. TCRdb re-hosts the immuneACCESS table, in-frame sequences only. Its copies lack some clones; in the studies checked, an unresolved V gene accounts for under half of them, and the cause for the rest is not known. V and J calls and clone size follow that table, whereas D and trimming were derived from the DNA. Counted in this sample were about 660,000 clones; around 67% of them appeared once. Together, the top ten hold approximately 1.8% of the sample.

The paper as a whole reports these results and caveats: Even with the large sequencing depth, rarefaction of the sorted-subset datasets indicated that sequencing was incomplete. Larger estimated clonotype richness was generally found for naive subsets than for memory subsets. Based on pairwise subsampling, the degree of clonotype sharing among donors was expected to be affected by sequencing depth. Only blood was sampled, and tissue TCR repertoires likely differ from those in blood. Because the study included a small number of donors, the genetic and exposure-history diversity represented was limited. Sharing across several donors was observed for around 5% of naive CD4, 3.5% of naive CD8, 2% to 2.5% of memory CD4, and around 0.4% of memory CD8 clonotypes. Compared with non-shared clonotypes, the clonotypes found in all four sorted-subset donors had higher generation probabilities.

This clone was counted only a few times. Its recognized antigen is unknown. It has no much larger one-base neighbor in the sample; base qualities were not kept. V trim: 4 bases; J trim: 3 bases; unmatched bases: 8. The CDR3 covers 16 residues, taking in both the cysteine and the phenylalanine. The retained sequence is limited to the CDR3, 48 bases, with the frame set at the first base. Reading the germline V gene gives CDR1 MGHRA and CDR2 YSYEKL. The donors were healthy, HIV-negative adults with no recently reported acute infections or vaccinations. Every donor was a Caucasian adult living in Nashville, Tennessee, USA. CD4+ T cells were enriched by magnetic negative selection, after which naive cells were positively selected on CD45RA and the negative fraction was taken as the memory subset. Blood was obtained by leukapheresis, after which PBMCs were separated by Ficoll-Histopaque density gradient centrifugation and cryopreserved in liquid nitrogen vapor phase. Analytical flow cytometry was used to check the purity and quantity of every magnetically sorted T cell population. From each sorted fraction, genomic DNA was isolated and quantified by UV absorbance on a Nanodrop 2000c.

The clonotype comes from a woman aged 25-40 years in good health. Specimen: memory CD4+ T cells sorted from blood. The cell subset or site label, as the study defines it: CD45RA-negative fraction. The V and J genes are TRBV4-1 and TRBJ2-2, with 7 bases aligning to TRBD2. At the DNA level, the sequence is TGCGCCAGCAGCCGATTGGCGGGAGTCGACACCGGGGAGCTGTTTTTT. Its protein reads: CASSRLAGVDTGELFF.